This T cell receptor beta chain was found in a study of CD8+ T cells in alopecia areata listed by TCRdb under 2018. Study-wide context: In both human patients and the C3H/HeJ mouse model, the study applied high-throughput TCRbeta sequencing to look at T cell clonal expansion in alopecia areata. Human TCRbeta sequencing covered scalp tissue and sorted CD4+ and CD8+ peripheral blood T cells from patchy and totalis/universalis alopecia areata patients and healthy controls. immunoSEQ multiplex PCR using 35 Vbeta forward primers and 13 Jbeta reverse primers was used to amplify TCRbeta CDR3 regions. Scalp clonality was compared across normal scalp (n=4), patchy alopecia areata scalp (n=8), and alopecia totalis/universalis scalp (n=8). The RNA source kit depended on sample type: the PAXgene miRNA kit for fixed scalp, the miRNeasy kit for PBMCs, and the RNeasy kit for mouse skin. The full study reports these points: Unlike mouse skin, which is dominated by gammadelta T cells, normal human skin has resident alphabeta T cells that are also sequenced, and this complicates analysis of the scalp TCR repertoire. Shared TCR sequences between patients were less evident than in mice, which may be partly attributable to HLA diversity in the patient population. Compared with normal scalp, lesional scalp had higher clonality and more expanded CD8+ clones, particularly in alopecia totalis/universalis, a pattern that suggests antigenic drive.

Library prep was done by the immunoSEQ multiplex PCR assay. RNA was extracted from all samples and reverse transcribed into cDNA as template for TCR sequencing. First-strand cDNA was synthesized using SuperScript III with a 2:1 mix of oligo-dT and random hexamers. A synthetic immune receptor repertoire was used to assess amplification bias, and residual bias was removed computationally. The authors' analysis ran thus. Raw reads were preprocessed to remove errors, and CDR3 was defined according to IMGT conventions as the region from the conserved cysteine to phenylalanine. To get clonality, Shannon entropy was normalized by log2 of the number of productive unique TCRs and the result was subtracted from 1. CD4 or CD8 identity of scalp clones was inferred by cross-referencing scalp TCRbeta sequences with sorted blood CD4 and CD8 repertoires. TCRdb took this table from immuneACCESS and kept in-frame rearrangements with V and J called. Such tables lack part of the clones; where checked against another copy, unresolved V genes explain under half of the gap, and the rest is unexplained. V and J calls and clone size are given by that table; D and trimming were obtained from the DNA. This sample lists roughly 150,000 clones; roughly 60% were detected once. The biggest ten clones account for about 4.9% of the sample.

There are 12 amino acids in the CDR3, from cysteine to phenylalanine inclusive. The entry retains the CDR3 DNA only, 36 bases that are in frame from base 1. From a lookup of the germline V gene, CDR1 and CDR2 are MDHEN and SYDVKM. At the junction V is shortened by 5 bases and J by 3 bases, with 8 bases in between. Only a few counts were recorded for this clone. The antigen it binds to is not known. Base qualities are not recorded, but no much larger clone differs from it by a single base. PBMCs were separated by density centrifugation and stained for CD3, CD4 and CD8, after which CD4+ and CD8+ T cells were sorted on a FACSAria. Scalp biopsies and blood samples were obtained from unaffected controls.

The sample consisted of CD4+ T cells sorted from blood. The chain is made from TRBV28 and TRBJ2-7; the D gene is unclear. This TCR derives from a human donor in good health. The DNA reads TGTGCCAGCAGTGAAAACTTCTACGAGCAGTACTTC. This translates into CASSENFYEQYF. Beyond the CDR3, the reference TRBV28 and TRBJ2-7 genes provide the residues; the full variable domain reads: DVKVTQSSRYLVKRTGEKVFLECVQDMDHENMFWYRQDPGLGLRLIYFSYDVKMKEKGDIPEGYSVSREKKERFSLILESASTNQTSMYLCASSENFYEQYFGPGTRLTVT.